The 30 T cell receptor beta chains listed next were all sequenced from one sample in a study of T cell clonality in common variable immunodeficiency. Sequencing was performed with immunoSEQ multiplex PCR; in TCRdb, only in-frame clones are kept and a portion is missing. The data show about 47,000 clones, none appearing only once, with roughly 6% held by the ten largest. The sequenced material came from peripheral blood mononuclear cells. These receptors were taken from a person aged 18-70 years in good health.

This clone was detected many times. The read comes to an end 3 residues before the CDR3 does, leaving the germline J gene to fill in the end. The same CDR3 also results from other DNA sequences found in this sample. V is TRBV30 and J is TRBJ1-3; 8 bases align to TRBD1. There are 15 residues in the CDR3. Germline V CDR1 and CDR2: GTSNPN, SVGIG (reference sequence). Trimming removed 2 bases from V and 3 bases from J; junction bases left unmatched: 6. The CDR3 spells CAWSWDRSYGNTIYF. CDR3 DNA, as far as it was read: TGTGCCTGGAGTTGGGACAGGAGTTATGGAAACACC.

This clone was found many times. The sequence runs out 3 residues before the end of the CDR3; the remainder is reconstructed from the germline J gene. V and J are TRBV7-2 and TRBJ1-2; D remains ambiguous. The V end was cut by 5 bases, the J end by 5 bases, with 9 bases between. CDR3 length equals 12 residues. The germline gives CDR1 SGHTA, CDR2 FQGNSA. The part of the CDR3 DNA that was read is TGTGCCAGCAGCGCTTCAGAGTATGGC. Its translation is CASSASEYG. The complete CDR3 sequence is CASSASEYGYTF.

This clone was recorded many times. The read stops 3 residues short of the end of the CDR3; the missing end is completed from the germline J gene. The gene calls are TRBV20-1 and TRBJ1-2; D uncertain. CDR1 and CDR2 (germline): DFQATT, SNEGSKA (reference sequence). The V gene lost 6 bases and the J gene lost 4 bases, with 21 bases spanning the gap. CDR3 length: 15 amino acids. This CDR3 reads CSAPYDNERAYGYTF. The CDR3 DNA, read in part, is TGCAGTGCGCCGTACGACAACGAGAGGGCCTATGGC.

In its sample, this clone was seen many times. Sequencing ends 3 residues short of the CDR3 end; the germline J gene provides the rest. V is TRBV30 and J is TRBJ1-1, with D maybe TRBD1 (6 bases). CDR3 size: 20 residues. V was cut by 4 bases and J by 1 base, with 31 bases left in between. Germline V gene sequence: CDR1 GTSNPN, CDR2 SVGIG (reference sequence). The part of the CDR3 DNA that was read is TGTGCCTGGACCGGTGGGGACACGCGCCGCACCAAATTTGGGAACACTGAA. It is translated as CAWTGGDTRRTKFGNTE. The whole CDR3 is CAWTGGDTRRTKFGNTEAFF.

Ten or more counts support this clone. The read terminates 3 residues ahead of where the CDR3 ends, so the germline J gene completes it. V is TRBV30 and J is TRBJ1-6; D not resolved. Germline V gene lookup returns CDR1 GTSNPN and CDR2 SVGIG (reference sequence). The V end lost 4 bases, the J end lost 0 bases, and 10 bases lay between the germline ends. The CDR3 has 15 residues. The CDR3 DNA, read in part, is TGTGCCTGGAAAAAACAGAGCTCCTATAATTCACCC. Translation: CAWKKQSSYNSP. In full, the CDR3 is CAWKKQSSYNSPLHF.

At least ten counts were recorded for this clone. The read falls 3 residues short of the CDR3 end, and the missing part is taken from the germline J gene. The rearrangement uses TRBV19 and TRBJ1-1; TRBD1 is a possible D gene (6 bases). The germline V gene encodes CDR1 LNHDA and CDR2 SQIVND (reference sequence). Trimming stripped 5 bases from V and 1 base from J, with 14 bases between. The CDR3 extends over 15 amino acids. The CDR3 sequence is CASSSYRATNTEAFF. The sequenced CDR3 bases are TGTGCCAGTAGTTCATACAGGGCCACGAACACTGAA.

Many counts were recorded for this clone. The read falls 3 residues short of the CDR3 end, and the missing part is taken from the germline J gene. This chain uses TRBV20-1 with TRBJ2-7; 7 nucleotides align to TRBD2. CDR3 size: 15 residues. CDR1 is DFQATT, CDR2 SNEGSKA, per germline (reference sequence). J lost 0 bases, V lost 3 bases, and 8 bases had no gene match. The CDR3 protein is CSARDPSGISYEQYF. The sequenced part of the CDR3 DNA is TGCAGTGCTAGGGACCCTAGCGGAATCTCCTACGAG.

This clone was detected ten times or more. From the germline J gene comes the end of the CDR3, since the read stops 3 residues before it. The chain couples TRBV19 to TRBJ2-2, with TRBD2 as a possible D gene (5 bases). The CDR3 is made up of 15 amino acids. The V and J ends lost 1 base and 6 bases respectively, with 12 bases between them. Germline CDR1 LNHDA, CDR2 SQIVND (reference sequence). The CDR3 sequence is CASSIAGVGAGELFF. The covered CDR3 bases are TGTGCCAGTAGTATAGCCGGGGTCGGGGCCGGGGAG.

As for this clone: Read data end 3 residues before the CDR3 end; the end is taken from the germline J gene. V and J are TRBV7-8 and TRBJ1-5; D is uncertain. The CDR3 is 16 amino acids. V shed 2 bases and J shed 2 bases, with 13 bases lying between them. The germline V gene has CDR1 SGHVS and CDR2 FQNEAQ. CDR3 loop: CASSLKFQVGNQPQHF. The sequenced CDR3 bases are TGTGCCAGCAGCTTAAAATTCCAGGTGGGCAATCAGCCC.

With respect to this clone: The read gets to within 3 residues of the CDR3 end, and the germline J gene fills in the rest. The rearrangement links TRBV2 to TRBJ2-2; D is perhaps TRBD1 (5 bases). The CDR3 is 13 residues long. Germline V CDR1 and CDR2: SNHLY, FYNNEI. The CDR3: CASGGAANEKLFF. Partial CDR3 DNA: TGTGCCAGCGGTGGGGCAGCTAATGAAAAG. Full variable domain (remainder filled in from reference TRBV2 and TRBJ2-2): EPEVTQTPSHQVTQMGQEVILRCVPISNHLYFYWYRQILGQKVEFLVSFYNNEISEKSEIFDDQFSVERPDGSNFTLKIRSTKLEDSAMYFCASGGAANEKLFFGEGSRLTVL.

Remarks on this clone: The missing CDR3 end, 3 residues past where the read stops, is filled in from the germline J gene. This chain links TRBV18 with TRBJ2-4; D is undetermined. The CDR3 contains 13 residues. Germline values: CDR1 KGHSH, CDR2 LQKENI. This CDR3 reads CASSPTSYYGQYF. The CDR3 DNA, read in part, is TGTGCCAGCTCACCGACCAGCTACTATGGT.

Points on this clone: The read is 3 residues too short to cover the CDR3 end, so that end is filled in from the germline J gene. This chain joins TRBV6-2 or TRBV6-3 and TRBJ1-1; no firm D call. The V gene's germline CDR1 is MNHEY and CDR2 SVGEGT. This CDR3 contains 13 residues. The CDR3 bases that were read are TGTGCCAGCAGTTACACCACTAGCGCTGGA. Translation gives CASSYTTSAG. The whole CDR3 region reads CASSYTTSAGAFF.

This clone appeared many times. The sequence runs out 3 residues before the end of the CDR3; the remainder is reconstructed from the germline J gene. V is TRBV10-3 and J is TRBJ1-4; D unresolved. In germline, CDR1 is ENHRY, CDR2 SYGVKD. There are 11 residues in the CDR3. V was cut by 2 bases and J by 10 bases, with 5 bases left in between. CDR3 DNA (partial): TGTGCCATCAGTGAGGCGGGAAAA. Its protein is CAISEAGK. Given in full, the CDR3 is CAISEAGKLFF.

As concerns this clone: The read comes to an end 3 residues before the CDR3 does, leaving the germline J gene to fill in the end. The chain carries TRBV20-1 and TRBJ1-2; D ambiguous. Germline lookup yields CDR1 DFQATT and CDR2 SNEGSKA (reference sequence). The CDR3 consists of 16 residues. CDR3 residues: CSARDRGRASLYDYTF. CDR3 DNA, as far as it was read: TGCAGTGCTAGAGATCGCGGGCGCGCTAGTCTATACGAC.

Remarks on this clone: The read comes to an end 3 residues before the CDR3 does, leaving the germline J gene to fill in the end. The chain joins TRBV7-6 to TRBJ2-1; unclear D gene. Looked up from germline, CDR1 is SGHVS and CDR2 is FNYEAQ. V lost 3 bases and J lost 5, with 11 bases in between. The CDR3 loop spans 14 amino acids. CDR3 DNA, as far as it was read: TGTGCCAGCAGCTTTTCGGTTACCCACAATGAG. Amino acids: CASSFSVTHNE. The full CDR3 protein reads CASSFSVTHNEQFF.

This clone came up many times. The CDR3 end is not reached by the read, which stops 3 residues before it; the germline J gene fills it in. The chain has TRBV20-1 and TRBJ2-6, with 8 bases identical to TRBD1. CDR1 is DFQATT, CDR2 SNEGSKA, per germline (reference sequence). V trimming: 5 bases; J trimming: 1 base; junction bases outside the gene matches: 7. The CDR3 totals 16 residues. The CDR3 DNA, read in part, is TGCAGTGCTGGACAGGGTGGGGTTTCTGGGGCCAACGTC. Protein product: CSAGQGGVSGANV. The full CDR3 reads CSAGQGGVSGANVLTF.

This clone was observed many times. The CDR3 end lies 3 residues beyond the end of the read and is filled in from the germline J gene. This sequence joins TRBV20-1 and TRBJ1-2; tentative D call: TRBD1 (6 bases). This CDR3 has 15 residues. Germline values: CDR1 DFQATT, CDR2 SNEGSKA (reference sequence). V dropped 3 bases and J dropped 0 bases, with 14 bases sitting between them. Incomplete CDR3 DNA: TGCAGTGCTAGCCTCGCACGACAGGCTAACTATGGC. Protein product: CSASLARQANYG. The whole CDR3 protein is CSASLARQANYGYTF.

This clone showed up many times. Sequencing ends 3 residues short of the CDR3 end; the germline J gene provides the rest. V is TRBV7-2 and J is TRBJ2-2; D is ambiguous. V was trimmed by 1 base and J by 5 bases, leaving 8 bases between them. Germline loops: CDR1 SGHTA, CDR2 FQGNSA. CDR3 length equals 14 residues. The CDR3 here is CASSLGATTGELFF. The CDR3 DNA, read in part, is TGTGCCAGCAGCTTAGGGGCTACTACCGGGGAG.

This clone was detected ten times or more. The read comes to an end 3 residues before the CDR3 does, leaving the germline J gene to fill in the end. The chain employs TRBV18 and TRBJ2-5, with 7 bases that match TRBD1. Trimming cost V 3 bases and J 2 bases; bases outside gene matches: 0. Germline CDR1 is KGHSH and CDR2 is LQKENI. This CDR3 is built from 13 residues. Partial CDR3 DNA: TGTGCCAGCTCACCGGGACAGCAAGAGACC. The encoded protein is CASSPGQQET. The CDR3 in its entirety is CASSPGQQETQYF.

There are many counts of this clone. From the germline J gene comes the end of the CDR3, since the read stops 3 residues before it. The chain links TRBV12-3 or TRBV12-4 to TRBJ2-7; D not resolved. Trimming removed 7 bases at V and 1 base at J, with 14 bases between. CDR3 size: 14 residues. The CDR3 sequence is CASTPPGQSYEQYF. The DNA read from the CDR3 is TGTGCCAGCACCCCCCCGGGTCAGTCCTACGAG.

With respect to this clone: A far larger clone is only one base removed, so a read error is likely. The sequenced CDR3 bases are TGTGCCTGGAGTGGGGGAACAGGGGCTTGGGGGGATCAGCCC. This sequence encodes CAWSGGTGAWGDQP. The CDR3, in full, reads CAWSGGTGAWGDQPQHF. V usage is TRBV30 and J usage is TRBJ1-5, with 7 bases matching TRBD1. The read stops 3 residues short of the end of the CDR3; the missing end is completed from the germline J gene. The CDR3 spans 17 residues. Germline V gives CDR1 GTSNPN, CDR2 SVGIG (reference sequence). Losses at the gene ends were 1 base for V and 5 bases for J; bases not matched to a gene: 14.

The table lists this clone with many counts. CDR3 DNA, as far as it was read: TGCGCCAGCAGCTTTGACAGCAGCTCTGGGGCCAACGTC. Its translation is CASSFDSSSGANV. The full CDR3 protein is CASSFDSSSGANVLTF. The gene calls are TRBV5-1 and TRBJ2-6; weak D call: TRBD1 (5 bases). The read falls 3 residues short of the CDR3 end, and the missing part is taken from the germline J gene. Germline CDR1 and CDR2: SGHRS and YFSETQ. Trimming pared 2 bases from V and 0 bases from J, leaving 9 bases between. The CDR3 spans 16 residues.

Remarks on this clone: The CDR3 extends 3 residues past the end of the read, so its final part is completed from the germline J gene. The V call is TRBV30, the J call TRBJ1-4; the D is unclear. Trimming left V 4 bases short and J 8 bases short, with 14 bases between. The CDR3 covers 13 residues. Germline V lookup: CDR1 GTSNPN, CDR2 SVGIG (reference sequence). The CDR3 DNA, read in part, is TGTGCCTGGATCCCGGGGTCAGGAGAAAAA. This encodes CAWIPGSGEK. From start to end, the CDR3 is CAWIPGSGEKLFF.

This clone was counted ten times or more. Read sequence stops 3 residues before the CDR3 end, and the germline J gene provides the missing end. The chain combines TRBV7-2 with TRBJ2-4; tentatively, D is TRBD1 or TRBD2 (5 bases each). The V gene's germline CDR1 is SGHTA and CDR2 FQGNSA. Between the trimmed V and J ends, which lost 0 bases and 8 bases, there was a span of 14 bases. The CDR3 is 15 amino acids. The CDR3 loop reads CASSLASAGRDIQYF. CDR3 bases read: TGTGCCAGCAGCTTAGCGTCTGCAGGGAGAGACATT. Filled out from reference TRBV7-2 and TRBJ2-4, the complete variable domain reads GAGVSQSPSNKVTEKGKDVELRCDPISGHTALYWYRQSLGQGLEFLIYFQGNSAPDKSGLPSDRFSAERTGGSVSTLTIQRTQQEDSAVYLCASSLASAGRDIQYFGAGTRLSVL.

About this clone itself: The CDR3 end falls 3 residues outside the read, so it is completed with the germline J gene. The chain recombines TRBV10-2 with TRBJ2-4; 7 bases are shared with TRBD2. The CDR3 length is 15 residues. Looked up from germline, CDR1 is WSHSY and CDR2 is SAAADI. The DNA read from the CDR3 is TGCGCCAGCAGTGCCGGACTAGTCTTCCAAGAGACT. It translates to CASSAGLVFQET. The whole CDR3 is CASSAGLVFQETQYF.

Notes on this clone: The CDR3 end falls 3 residues outside the read, so it is completed with the germline J gene. The chain is built from TRBV7-9 and TRBJ2-5; perhaps TRBD2 as D (5 bases). CDR1 is SEHNR and CDR2 is FQNEAQ in the germline V gene (reference sequence). V was clipped by 2 bases and J by 4 bases, with 8 bases between them. The CDR3 length is 13 residues. Partial CDR3 DNA: TGTGCCAGCAGCTTATCTAGCCGAGAGACC. Translated: CASSLSSRET. Given in full, the CDR3 is CASSLSSRETQYF. The whole variable domain, filled in from reference TRBV7-9 and TRBJ2-5, reads DTGVSQNPRHKITKRGQNVTFRCDPISEHNRLYWYRQTLGQGPEFLTYFQNEAQLEKSRLLSDRFSAERPKGSFSTLEIQRTEQGDSAMYLCASSLSSRETQYFGPGTRLLVL.

At least ten counts were recorded for this clone. With the read ending 3 residues before the CDR3 end, the germline J gene is used to fill in that end. The J gene is TRBJ2-7, the V gene TRBV7-6; D gene ambiguous. V dropped 5 bases and J dropped 1 base, with 15 bases sitting between them. The V gene's germline CDR1 is SGHVS and CDR2 FNYEAQ. The CDR3 extends over 15 amino acids. The CDR3 sequence: CASSPTPQVSYEQYF. Partial CDR3 DNA: TGTGCCAGCAGCCCTACACCCCAGGTATCCTACGAG.

This clone was seen repeatedly, ten times or more. From the germline J gene comes the end of the CDR3, since the read stops 3 residues before it. The V gene is TRBV5-1, the J gene TRBJ2-3; possible D gene TRBD1, 6 bases. The CDR3 totals 13 residues. With 1 base removed from V and 6 bases from J, the gap between germline ends came to 9 bases. Germline loops: CDR1 SGHRS, CDR2 YFSETQ. The CDR3: CASSLWGPDTQYF. The sequenced CDR3 bases are TGCGCCAGCAGCTTGTGGGGGCCGGATACG.

This clone was picked up many times. Here the CDR3 reads CATHQGQIAYGYTF. Partial CDR3 DNA: TGTGCCACCCACCAGGGACAGATAGCATATGGC. This chain uses TRBV2 with TRBJ1-2, with 7 bases that match TRBD1. The read halts 3 residues ahead of the CDR3 end, with the missing end drawn from the germline J gene. Trimming cost V 10 bases and J 5 bases; bases outside gene matches: 13. Germline V CDR1 and CDR2: SNHLY, FYNNEI. This CDR3 is built from 14 residues.

This clone was recorded at least ten times. The read ends 3 residues shy of where the CDR3 ends; the end is completed using the germline J gene. The chain joins TRBV10-2 to TRBJ2-7; TRBD1 might be the D (5 bases). CDR3 length: 17 residues. Germline V CDR1 and CDR2: WSHSY, SAAADI. The V end was cut by 0 bases, the J end by 0 bases, with 15 bases between. CDR3 loop: CASSESGVGSNSYEQYF. The DNA read from the CDR3 is TGCGCCAGCAGTGAGTCAGGGGTCGGCTCAAACTCCTACGAG.